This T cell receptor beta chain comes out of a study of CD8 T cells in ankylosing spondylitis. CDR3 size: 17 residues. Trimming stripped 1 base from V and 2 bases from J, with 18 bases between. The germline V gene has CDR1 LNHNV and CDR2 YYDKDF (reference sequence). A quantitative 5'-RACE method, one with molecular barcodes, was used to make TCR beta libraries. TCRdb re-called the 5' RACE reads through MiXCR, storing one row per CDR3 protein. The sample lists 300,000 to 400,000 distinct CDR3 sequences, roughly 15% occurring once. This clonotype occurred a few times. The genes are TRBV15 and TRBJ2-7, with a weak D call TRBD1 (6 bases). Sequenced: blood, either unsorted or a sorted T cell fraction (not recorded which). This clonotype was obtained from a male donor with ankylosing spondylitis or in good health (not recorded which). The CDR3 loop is CATSRGSYPGATYEQYF. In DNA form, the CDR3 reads TGTGCCACCAGCAGAGGGTCTTATCCAGGGGCAACCTACGAGCAGTACTTC. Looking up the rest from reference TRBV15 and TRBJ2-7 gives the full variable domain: DAMVIQNPRYQVTQFGKPVTLSCSQTLNHNVMYWYQQKSSQAPKLLFHYYDKDFNNEADTPDNFQSRRPNTSFCFLDIRSPGLGDTAMYLCATSRGSYPGATYEQYFGPGTRLTVT.